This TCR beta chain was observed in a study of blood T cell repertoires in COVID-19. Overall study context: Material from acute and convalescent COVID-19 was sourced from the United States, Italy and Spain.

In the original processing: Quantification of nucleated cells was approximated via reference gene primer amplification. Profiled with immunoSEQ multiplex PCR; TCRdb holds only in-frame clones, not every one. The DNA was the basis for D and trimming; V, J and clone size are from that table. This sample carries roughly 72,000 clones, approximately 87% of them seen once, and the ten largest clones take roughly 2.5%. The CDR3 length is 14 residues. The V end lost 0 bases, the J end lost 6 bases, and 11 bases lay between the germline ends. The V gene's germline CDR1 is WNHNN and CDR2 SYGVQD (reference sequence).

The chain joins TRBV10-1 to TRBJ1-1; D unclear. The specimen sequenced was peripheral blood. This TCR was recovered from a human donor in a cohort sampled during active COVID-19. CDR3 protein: CASSESPELAEAFF. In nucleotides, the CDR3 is TGCGCCAGCAGTGAGTCCCCTGAATTAGCTGAAGCTTTCTTT.